This passage covers 21 T cell receptor beta chains from one sample sequenced in a study of T cell changes during pregnancy in multiple sclerosis. Sequencing was performed with immunoSEQ multiplex PCR; in TCRdb, only in-frame clones are kept and a portion is missing. Among under 110,000 clones listed, around 93% were seen once. Sequences were derived from peripheral blood, sampled after pregnancy. All receptors derive from a female donor with multiple sclerosis, enrolled in a pregnancy study.

V usage is TRBV14 and J usage is TRBJ2-1; 7 bases fit TRBD2. Germline V gene lookup returns CDR1 SGHDN and CDR2 FVKESK. V lost 4 bases, J lost 7 bases, and 13 bases stayed unmatched. This CDR3 has 16 amino acids. CDR3 amino acids: CASSPPPGGHRNEQFF. DNA of the CDR3: TGTGCCAGCAGCCCCCCCCCGGGGGGTCATAGGAATGAGCAGTTCTTC.

The rearrangement joins TRBV11-2 to TRBJ2-7, with D perhaps matching TRBD1 (6 bases). V gave up 8 bases and J gave up 6 bases, with 20 bases separating them. Per the germline V gene, CDR1 is SGHAT and CDR2 is FQNNGV. The CDR3 length is 14 residues. The CDR3 DNA reads TGTGCCAGCTGCCCGTCCGGGCAGGGGTCCGAGCAGTACTTC. Its protein product is CASCPSGQGSEQYF.

The chain joins TRBV19 to TRBJ2-7, with TRBD1 matching 7 bases. CDR1 LNHDA and CDR2 SQIVND come from the germline V gene (reference sequence). The CDR3 totals 13 residues. The V gene end was trimmed by 5 bases and the J gene end by 4 bases; junction bases not matched to a gene: 5. CDR3 loop: CASSPGQRYEQYF. In nucleotides, the CDR3 is TGTGCCAGTAGTCCGGGACAGCGGTACGAGCAGTACTTC.

The rearrangement links TRBV4-2 to TRBJ1-6, with 7 bases matching TRBD1. V dropped 4 bases and J dropped 6; count of bases not matched to a gene: 6. This CDR3 is built from 15 residues. Germline CDR1 LGHNA, CDR2 YNFKEQ. The CDR3 region is CASSRPGQVNSPLHF. The DNA for the CDR3 is TGTGCCAGCAGCCGGCCCGGACAGGTTAATTCACCCCTCCACTTT.

The chain uses TRBV27 and TRBJ2-5, with 10 bases aligning to TRBD2. The CDR3 spans 17 residues. Unmatched junction bases numbered 12, after V lost 3 bases and J lost 5 bases. Germline CDR1 and CDR2: MNHEY and SMNVEV (reference sequence). In nucleotides, the CDR3 is TGTGCCAGCAGTTTGATTCCAAGCGGGGGGGCCTGGGAGACCCAGTACTTC. Translation gives CASSLIPSGGAWETQYF.

The chain links TRBV2 to TRBJ2-7; tentative D call: TRBD2 (6 bases). Trimming took 3 bases from V and 3 from J, leaving 9 bases between them. This CDR3 is 13 amino acids long. Germline V gene data show CDR1 as SNHLY and CDR2 as FYNNEI. This CDR3 is CASSDRGNYEQYF. CDR3 nucleotide sequence: TGTGCCAGCAGTGATCGGGGGAACTACGAGCAGTACTTC.

The rearrangement joins TRBV11-3 to TRBJ1-1; D might be TRBD1 (6 bases). Germline lookup yields CDR1 SGHNT and CDR2 YENEEA. This CDR3 has 15 amino acids. V was cut by 0 bases and J by 3 bases, with 11 bases left in between. The CDR3 nucleotides read TGTGCCAGCAGCTTAGAGGCAGGGGAGCACACTGAAGCTTTCTTT. Translation gives CASSLEAGEHTEAFF.

The chain is built from TRBV19 and TRBJ1-2; D is possibly TRBD1 (5 bases). The V gene lost 7 bases and the J gene lost 4 bases, with 19 bases spanning the gap. This CDR3 region has 15 residues. Germline V CDR1 and CDR2: LNHDA, SQIVND (reference sequence). CDR3: CASKSAGTVPYGYTF. The CDR3 DNA reads TGTGCCAGTAAAAGTGCGGGGACGGTCCCCTATGGCTACACCTTC.

The genes are TRBV10-3 and TRBJ2-2; 9 bases match TRBD2. V dropped 11 bases and J dropped 3; count of bases not matched to a gene: 7. This CDR3 has 14 amino acids. CDR1 and CDR2 from the germline V gene are ENHRY and SYGVKD. The CDR3 nucleotides are TGTGCCTCTGCCTTAGCGGGAGACACCGGGGAGCTGTTTTTT. It translates to CASALAGDTGELFF.

This sequence joins TRBV29-1 and TRBJ1-1; D unclear. CDR1 is SQVTM, CDR2 ANQGSEA, per germline. V lost 3 bases to trimming and J lost 0 bases, with 11 bases between them. This CDR3 is built from 14 residues. The CDR3 region is CSVESRRMNTEAFF. For the CDR3, the DNA is TGCAGCGTTGAGTCGAGGCGGATGAACACTGAAGCTTTCTTT.

The J gene is TRBJ1-4, the V gene TRBV4-1; D is perhaps TRBD1 (5 bases). Trimming left V 0 bases short and J 4 bases short, with 12 bases between. The CDR3 contains 16 residues. The germline gives CDR1 MGHRA, CDR2 YSYEKL. The CDR3 spells CASSQDPAGLNEKLFF. Here the CDR3 DNA reads TGCGCCAGCAGCCAAGATCCCGCGGGACTTAATGAAAAACTGTTTTTT.

This chain connects TRBV6-5 to TRBJ2-7; 7 nucleotides line up with TRBD1. The CDR3 has 15 residues. Germline CDR1 and CDR2: MNHEY and SVGAGI. J gave up 0 bases and V 0 bases, and 2 bases lay outside the gene matches. This CDR3 is CASSYSRDSSYEQYF. The DNA of the CDR3 is TGTGCCAGCAGTTACTCCAGGGACAGCTCCTACGAGCAGTACTTC.

The chain employs TRBV27 and TRBJ1-1; TRBD1 might be the D (6 bases). Germline V gene lookup returns CDR1 MNHEY and CDR2 SMNVEV (reference sequence). The CDR3 covers 15 residues. Deletions cut 2 bases from V and 2 bases from J, with 12 bases between. The DNA of the CDR3 is TGTGCCAGCAGTTTAAATGGCAGGGGAAACACTGAAGCTTTCTTT. Translation: CASSLNGRGNTEAFF.

The chain links TRBV4-1 to TRBJ1-6, with TRBD1 identical over 8 bases. Trimming took 4 bases from V and 7 from J; bases not matched to a gene: 3. From germline, CDR1 is MGHRA and CDR2 YSYEKL. The CDR3 spans 14 residues. The CDR3 DNA sequence: TGCGCCAGCAGCCCCACAGGGGGGAATTCACCCCTCCACTTT. This encodes CASSPTGGNSPLHF.

Written as DNA, the CDR3 is TGTGCCAGCAGCTTAGAGGGCAGGGGGCTGTTGTACACTGAAGCTTTCTTT. Protein: CASSLEGRGLLYTEAFF. The rearrangement uses TRBV7-6 and TRBJ1-1, with TRBD1 matching 8 bases. The CDR3 extends over 17 amino acids. J gave up 3 bases and V 1 base, and 10 bases lay outside the gene matches. CDR1 SGHVS and CDR2 FNYEAQ come from the germline V gene. Full variable domain (remainder filled in from reference TRBV7-6 and TRBJ1-1): GAGVSQSPRYKVTKRGQDVALRCDPISGHVSLYWYRQALGQGPEFLTYFNYEAQQDKSGLPNDRFSAERPEGSISTLTIQRTEQRDSAMYRCASSLEGRGLLYTEAFFGQGTRLTVV.

This chain uses TRBV7-6 with TRBJ2-2; 8 positions match TRBD2. There are 13 residues in the CDR3. V lost 7 bases, J lost 5 bases, and 3 bases stayed unmatched. Germline CDR1 reads SGHVS; CDR2 reads FNYEAQ. DNA for the CDR3: TGTGCCAGCAAGCGGGAGATAACCGGGGAGCTGTTTTTT. Its protein product is CASKREITGELFF.

This clone was seen a handful of times. V and J are TRBV18 and TRBJ1-1, with unresolved D. V was trimmed by 6 bases and J by 3 bases, leaving 11 bases between them. The CDR3 loop spans 13 amino acids. CDR1 KGHSH and CDR2 LQKENI come from the germline V gene. This CDR3 is CASSLGGDTEAFF. The CDR3 bases are TGTGCCAGCTCCCTGGGCGGGGACACTGAAGCTTTCTTT.

The J gene is TRBJ2-3, the V gene TRBV18; D gene ambiguous. The CDR3 length is 13 residues. V was cut by 6 bases and J by 2 bases, with 9 bases left in between. The germline CDR1 and CDR2 sequences are KGHSH and LQKENI. The CDR3 here is CASSPVPTDTQYF. The CDR3 bases are TGTGCCAGCTCCCCTGTCCCCACAGATACGCAGTATTTT. The entire variable domain, with the rest obtained from reference TRBV18 and TRBJ2-3, is as follows: NAGVMQNPRHLVRRRGQEARLRCSPMKGHSHVYWYRQLPEEGLKFMVYLQKENIIDESGMPKERFSAEFPKEGPSILRIQQVVRGDSAAYFCASSPVPTDTQYFGPGTRLTVL.

CDR3 sequence (DNA): TGTGCCAGCAGTGAATTATCTGAAGCTTTCTTT. As protein: CASSELSEAFF. The V gene is TRBV6-1, the J gene TRBJ1-1; D remains unclear. CDR1 MNHNS and CDR2 SASEGT come from the germline V gene. V was cut by 2 bases and J by 6 bases, with 4 bases left in between. The CDR3 contains 11 residues.

The CDR3 here is CASSLGQGIYEQYF. CDR3 DNA sequence: TGTGCCAGCAGTTTGGGACAGGGGATTTACGAGCAGTACTTC. The rearrangement links TRBV6-5 to TRBJ2-7; 10 bases agree with TRBD1. Germline loops: CDR1 MNHEY, CDR2 SVGAGI. J gave up 4 bases and V 4 bases, and 4 bases lay outside the gene matches. This CDR3 spans 14 amino acids.

This chain uses TRBV4-2 with TRBJ1-1, with 7 bases aligning to TRBD1. The germline V gene has CDR1 LGHNA and CDR2 YNFKEQ. Trimming removed 3 bases from V and 7 bases from J; junction bases left unmatched: 11. The CDR3 sequence is 15 residues long. Here the CDR3 reads CASSQATGEANEAFF. Here the CDR3 DNA reads TGTGCCAGCAGCCAGGCCACAGGGGAGGCTAATGAAGCTTTCTTT.